This record concerns one T cell receptor (beta chain) sequence. What this receptor recognizes is not known. Within one base of it there is no much larger clone, and no base qualities were kept. The library was produced with the immunoSEQ multiplex PCR assay. For TCR sequencing, RNA was extracted from every sample and reverse transcribed into cDNA to serve as template. First-strand cDNA was synthesized with SuperScript III using a 2:1 mix of oligo-dT and random hexamers. A synthetic immune receptor repertoire was used to measure amplification bias, and any remaining bias was corrected computationally. Per the original workflow: After raw reads were preprocessed to remove errors, the CDR3 was defined following IMGT conventions as running from the conserved cysteine to phenylalanine. Clonality was computed by normalizing Shannon entropy by log2 of the number of productive unique TCRs and subtracting the result from 1. Scalp TCRbeta sequences were cross-referenced with sorted blood CD4 and CD8 repertoires so that the CD4 or CD8 identity of scalp clones could be inferred. The source is immuneACCESS, and TCRdb retained only in-frame sequences with V and J called. Part of the clones is not carried over; for the studies checked, unresolved V genes explain less than half of this, and the remainder is unexplained. V and J calls and clone size are as listed in that table; D and trimming were resolved from the DNA. The sample yields about 180,000 clones; approximately 51% were counted once. The biggest ten clones account for over 9.5% of the sample.

These data come from a study of CD8+ T cells in alopecia areata listed by TCRdb under 2018. With regard to the full study: The treated patients, all with moderate-to-severe alopecia areata, were enrolled in an open-label pilot trial of oral tofacitinib given at 5 to 10 mg twice daily. Tofacitinib was given for 6 to 18 months, followed by 6 months of follow-up off drug to assess delayed response and recurrence. Disease severity in treated patients was measured with the SALT score, which quantifies the percentage of affected scalp surface area. In both human patients and the C3H/HeJ mouse model, the study applied high-throughput TCRbeta sequencing to look at T cell clonal expansion in alopecia areata. Scalp tissue and sorted CD4+ and CD8+ peripheral blood T cells from patchy and totalis/universalis alopecia areata patients and from healthy controls were covered by human TCRbeta sequencing. Biopsies were taken from tofacitinib-treated patients at baseline and at 4 and 24 weeks of treatment, and a later scalp biopsy was taken in several of the tofacitinib-treated patients. Scalp clonality was compared across normal scalp (n=4), patchy alopecia areata scalp (n=8), and alopecia totalis/universalis scalp (n=8). RNA was extracted with the PAXgene miRNA kit for fixed scalp, the miRNeasy kit for PBMCs, and the RNeasy kit for mouse skin. Amplification of TCRbeta CDR3 regions was done by immunoSEQ multiplex PCR using 35 Vbeta forward primers and 13 Jbeta reverse primers. Study-wide findings and limitations: Lesional scalp, especially in alopecia totalis/universalis, showed higher clonality and more expanded CD8+ clones than normal scalp, suggesting antigenic drive. Many expanded lesional clones were found to persist in scalp and blood during tofacitinib treatment, and relapse after treatment cessation may be partly explained by this persistence. Tofacitinib significantly decreased scalp clonality and the number of expanded CD8+ clones among the top 100 scalp clones. Resident alphabeta T cells in normal human skin are also sequenced, complicating scalp TCR repertoire analysis, unlike mouse skin dominated by gammadelta T cells. Compared with mice, TCR sequences shared between patients were less clear, possibly partly because of HLA diversity across the patient population. Because the treated cohort was small and had just a single nonresponder, larger studies are needed to establish links between baseline CD8+ expansion and response.

The label giving this sample's treatment or condition can be read as: oral pan-JAK inhibitor, 5-10 mg twice daily. Lesional scalp punch biopsies and peripheral blood were collected from alopecia areata patients. PBMCs were separated by density centrifugation and stained for CD3, CD4 and CD8, after which CD4+ and CD8+ T cells were sorted on a FACSAria. The cysteine opens and the phenylalanine closes a CDR3 of 17 amino acids. Only the CDR3 region is kept as DNA, spanning 51 bases read in frame from base 1. The germline V gene provides CDR1 MGHRA and CDR2 YSYEKL. V and J are trimmed by 3 bases and 0 bases, and the gene matches miss 2 bases of the junction.

This sequence was found in a human donor with alopecia areata. The receptor chain draws on TRBV4-1 and TRBJ2-2, and 12 junction bases match TRBD2. Sequencing used CD8+ T cells sorted from blood, obtained around week 54, from a patient treated with tofacitinib. The sequence in DNA is TGCGCCAGCAGCCATACTAGCGGGGGGCCGAACACCGGGGAGCTGTTTTTT. It specifies CASSHTSGGPNTGELFF.